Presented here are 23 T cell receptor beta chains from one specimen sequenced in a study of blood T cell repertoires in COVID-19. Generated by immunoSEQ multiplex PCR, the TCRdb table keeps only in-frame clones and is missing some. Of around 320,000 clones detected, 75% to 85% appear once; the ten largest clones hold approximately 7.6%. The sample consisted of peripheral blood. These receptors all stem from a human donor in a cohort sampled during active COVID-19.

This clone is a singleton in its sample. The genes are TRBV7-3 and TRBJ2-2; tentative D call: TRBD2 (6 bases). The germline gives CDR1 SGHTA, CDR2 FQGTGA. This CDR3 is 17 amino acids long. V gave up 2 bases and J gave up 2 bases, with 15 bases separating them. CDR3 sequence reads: CASSLVGGPLNTGELFF. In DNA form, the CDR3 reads TGTGCCAGCAGCTTAGTGGGGGGACCTTTAAACACCGGGGAGCTGTTTTTT.

CDR3 loop: CASSDPGSDTEAFF. As DNA, the CDR3 is TGTGCCAGCAGTGACCCAGGGTCCGACACTGAAGCTTTCTTT. The chain carries TRBV2 and TRBJ1-1; possibly TRBD1 for D (5 bases). Germline V lookup: CDR1 SNHLY, CDR2 FYNNEI. The CDR3 runs 14 residues. The V end lost 3 bases, the J end lost 3 bases, and 11 bases lay between the germline ends.

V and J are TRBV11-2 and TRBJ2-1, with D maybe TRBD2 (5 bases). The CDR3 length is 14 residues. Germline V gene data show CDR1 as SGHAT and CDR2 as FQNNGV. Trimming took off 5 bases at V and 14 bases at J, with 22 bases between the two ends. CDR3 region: CASSLLVSGANKFF. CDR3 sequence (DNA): TGTGCCAGCAGCCTCCTGGTAAGCGGAGCCAATAAGTTCTTC.

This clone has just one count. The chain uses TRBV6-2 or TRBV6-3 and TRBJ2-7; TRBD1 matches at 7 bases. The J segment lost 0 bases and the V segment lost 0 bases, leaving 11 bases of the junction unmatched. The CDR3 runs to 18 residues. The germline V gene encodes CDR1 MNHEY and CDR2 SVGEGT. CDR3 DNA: TGTGCCAGCAGTTACTCCCCCTTCGACAGGGCGAACTCCTACGAGCAGTACTTC. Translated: CASSYSPFDRANSYEQYF.

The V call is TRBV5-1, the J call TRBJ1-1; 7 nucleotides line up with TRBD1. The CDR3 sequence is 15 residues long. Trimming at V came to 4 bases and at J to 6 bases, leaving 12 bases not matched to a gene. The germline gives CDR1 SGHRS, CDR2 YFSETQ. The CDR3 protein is CASSAIDRAEAEAFF. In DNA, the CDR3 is TGCGCCAGCAGCGCGATTGACAGGGCCGAGGCTGAAGCTTTCTTT. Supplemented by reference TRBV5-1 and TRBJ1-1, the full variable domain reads KAGVTQTPRYLIKTRGQQVTLSCSPISGHRSVSWYQQTPGQGLQFLFEYFSETQRNKGNFPGRFSGRQFSNSRSEMNVSTLELGDSALYLCASSAIDRAEAEAFFGQGTRLTVV.

CDR3 loop: CASSLRLGGAVTF. DNA for the CDR3: TGTGCCAGCAGTCTGCGTTTAGGGGGCGCGGTCACCTTC. The rearrangement links TRBV12-3 or TRBV12-4 to TRBJ1-2; 7 nucleotides align to TRBD1. The CDR3 is 13 amino acids. V shed 5 bases, J shed 13 bases, and the junction held 13 bases outside the gene matches.

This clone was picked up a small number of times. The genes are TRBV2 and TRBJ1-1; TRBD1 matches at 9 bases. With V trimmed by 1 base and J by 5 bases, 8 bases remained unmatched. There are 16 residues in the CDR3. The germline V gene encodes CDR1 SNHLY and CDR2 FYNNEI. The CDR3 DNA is TGTGCCAGCAGTGAAGTGGGGACAGGGCCGAGAACTGAAGCTTTCTTT. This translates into CASSEVGTGPRTEAFF.

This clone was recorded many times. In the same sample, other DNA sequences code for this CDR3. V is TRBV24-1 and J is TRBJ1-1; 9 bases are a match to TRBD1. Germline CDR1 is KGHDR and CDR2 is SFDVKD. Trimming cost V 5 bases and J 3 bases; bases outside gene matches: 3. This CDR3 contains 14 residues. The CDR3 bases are TGTGCCACCAGTGCCAGGGACAGGGACACTGAAGCTTTCTTT. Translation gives CATSARDRDTEAFF.

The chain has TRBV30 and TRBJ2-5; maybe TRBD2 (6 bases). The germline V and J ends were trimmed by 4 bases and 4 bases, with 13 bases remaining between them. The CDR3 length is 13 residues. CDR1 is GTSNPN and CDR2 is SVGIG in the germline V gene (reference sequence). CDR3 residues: CAWTWRGGETQYF. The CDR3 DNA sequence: TGTGCCTGGACCTGGCGGGGTGGAGAGACCCAGTACTTC.

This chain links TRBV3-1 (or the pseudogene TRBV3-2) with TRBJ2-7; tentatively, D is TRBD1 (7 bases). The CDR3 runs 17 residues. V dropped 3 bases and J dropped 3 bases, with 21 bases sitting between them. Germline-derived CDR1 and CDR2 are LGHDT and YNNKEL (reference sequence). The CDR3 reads CASSHRGADRVGYEQYF. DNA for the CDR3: TGTGCCAGCAGCCATAGGGGGGCCGACAGGGTAGGCTACGAGCAGTACTTC.

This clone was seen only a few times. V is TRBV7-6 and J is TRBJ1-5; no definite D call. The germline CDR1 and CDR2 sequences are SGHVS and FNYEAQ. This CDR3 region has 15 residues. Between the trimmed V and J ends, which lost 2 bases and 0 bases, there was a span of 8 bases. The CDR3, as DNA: TGTGCCAGCAGCTTATATCCTTATAGCAATCAGCCCCAGCATTTT. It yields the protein CASSLYPYSNQPQHF.

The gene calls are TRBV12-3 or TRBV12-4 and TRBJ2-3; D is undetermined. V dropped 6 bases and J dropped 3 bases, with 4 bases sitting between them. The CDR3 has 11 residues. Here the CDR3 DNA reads TGTGCCAGCAGCTCTACAGATACGCAGTATTTT. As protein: CASSSTDTQYF.

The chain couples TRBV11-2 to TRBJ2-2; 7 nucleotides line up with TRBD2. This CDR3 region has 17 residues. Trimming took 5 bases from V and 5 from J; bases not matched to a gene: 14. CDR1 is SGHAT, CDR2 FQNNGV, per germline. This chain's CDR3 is CASSPGEGFGATGELFF. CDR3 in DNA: TGTGCCAGCAGCCCGGGGGAGGGGTTTGGAGCTACCGGGGAGCTGTTTTTT.

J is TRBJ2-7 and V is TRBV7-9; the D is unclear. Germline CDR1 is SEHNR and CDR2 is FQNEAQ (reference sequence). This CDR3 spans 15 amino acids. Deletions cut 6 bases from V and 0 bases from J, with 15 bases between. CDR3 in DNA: TGTGCCAGCAGGCAATTCGAGCCAAGCTCCTACGAGCAGTACTTC. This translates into CASRQFEPSSYEQYF.

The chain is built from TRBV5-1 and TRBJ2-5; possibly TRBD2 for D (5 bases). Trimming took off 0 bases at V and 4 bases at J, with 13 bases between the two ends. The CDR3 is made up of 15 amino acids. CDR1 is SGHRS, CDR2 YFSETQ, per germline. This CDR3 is CASSLVAGRAETQYF. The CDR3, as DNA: TGCGCCAGCAGCTTGGTGGCTGGGAGAGCAGAGACCCAGTACTTC.

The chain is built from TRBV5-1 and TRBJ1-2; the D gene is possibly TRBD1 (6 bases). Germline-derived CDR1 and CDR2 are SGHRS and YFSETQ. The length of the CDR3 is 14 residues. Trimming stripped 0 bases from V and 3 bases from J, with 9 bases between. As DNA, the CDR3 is TGCGCCAGCAGCTTGGGAAAGGGGGACTATGGCTACACCTTC. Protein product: CASSLGKGDYGYTF.

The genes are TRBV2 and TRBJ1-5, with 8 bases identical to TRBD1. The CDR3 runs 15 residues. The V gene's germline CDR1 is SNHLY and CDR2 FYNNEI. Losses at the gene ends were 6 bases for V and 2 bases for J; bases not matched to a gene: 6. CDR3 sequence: CASRVRGHGNQPQHF. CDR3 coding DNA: TGTGCCAGCAGGGTCAGGGGGCACGGCAATCAGCCCCAGCATTTT.

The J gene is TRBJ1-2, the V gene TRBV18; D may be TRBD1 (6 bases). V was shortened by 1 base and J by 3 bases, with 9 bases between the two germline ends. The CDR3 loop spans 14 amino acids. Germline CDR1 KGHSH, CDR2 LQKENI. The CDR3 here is CASSPLAGDYGYTF. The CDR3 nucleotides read TGTGCCAGCTCACCACTTGCAGGGGACTATGGCTACACCTTC.

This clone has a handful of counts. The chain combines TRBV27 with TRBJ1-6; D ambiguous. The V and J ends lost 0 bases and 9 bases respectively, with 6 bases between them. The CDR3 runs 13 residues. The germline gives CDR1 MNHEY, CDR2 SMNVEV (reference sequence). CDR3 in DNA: TGTGCCAGCAGTTTATCGCGGGGTTCACCCCTCCACTTT. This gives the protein CASSLSRGSPLHF.

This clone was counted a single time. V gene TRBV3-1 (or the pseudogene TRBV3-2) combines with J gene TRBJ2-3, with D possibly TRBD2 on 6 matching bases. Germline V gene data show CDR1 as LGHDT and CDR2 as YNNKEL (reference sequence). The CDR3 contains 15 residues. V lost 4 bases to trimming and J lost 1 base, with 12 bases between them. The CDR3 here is CASSLWGEGTDTQYF. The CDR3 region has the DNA TGTGCCAGCAGCCTCTGGGGGGAGGGCACAGATACGCAGTATTTT.

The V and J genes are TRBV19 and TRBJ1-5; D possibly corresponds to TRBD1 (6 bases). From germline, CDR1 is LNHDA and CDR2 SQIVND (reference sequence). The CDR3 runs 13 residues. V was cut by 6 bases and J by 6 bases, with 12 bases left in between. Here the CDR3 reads CASSQTTGQPQHF. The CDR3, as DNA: TGTGCCAGTAGCCAAACGACAGGTCAGCCCCAGCATTTT.

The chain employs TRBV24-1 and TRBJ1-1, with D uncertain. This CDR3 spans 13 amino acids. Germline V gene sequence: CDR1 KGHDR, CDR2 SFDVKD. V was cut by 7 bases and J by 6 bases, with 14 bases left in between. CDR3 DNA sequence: TGTGCCACCAGAACCTATGGAGGATCTGAAGCTTTCTTT. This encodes CATRTYGGSEAFF.

The CDR3 sequence: CASSEKSSSHEQYF. In nucleotides, the CDR3 is TGTGCCAGCAGTGAAAAGTCTAGCAGCCACGAGCAGTACTTC. The chain combines TRBV2 with TRBJ2-7; the D gene is possibly TRBD2 (5 bases). CDR1 and CDR2 (germline): SNHLY, FYNNEI. V lost 2 bases and J 5 bases, leaving 13 bases between the germline ends. The CDR3 sequence is 14 residues long.